The 15 T cell receptor beta chains below all came from one sample that was sequenced in a study of blood T cell repertoires in COVID-19. Data came from immunoSEQ multiplex PCR; TCRdb stores just in-frame clones and leaves some out. The profile shows 300,000 to 450,000 clones, 80% to 90% of them singletons. Input material: PBMCs or T cells enriched from blood (not recorded which). All receptors derive from a man between 18 and 29 years old who had recovered from COVID-19.

The chain joins TRBV7-6 to TRBJ2-6, with D hard to call. Looked up from germline, CDR1 is SGHVS and CDR2 is FNYEAQ. This CDR3 contains 16 residues. Trimming took off 4 bases at V and 0 bases at J, with 10 bases between the two ends. CDR3 protein: CASSSGVNSGANVLTF. The CDR3 nucleotides read TGTGCCAGCAGCTCCGGTGTGAACTCTGGGGCCAACGTCCTGACTTTC. Variable domain in full (rest from reference TRBV7-6 and TRBJ2-6): GAGVSQSPRYKVTKRGQDVALRCDPISGHVSLYWYRQALGQGPEFLTYFNYEAQQDKSGLPNDRFSAERPEGSISTLTIQRTEQRDSAMYRCASSSGVNSGANVLTFGAGSRLTVL.

The V call is TRBV27, the J call TRBJ1-1; 7 bases are a match to TRBD1. Germline V CDR1 and CDR2: MNHEY, SMNVEV (reference sequence). With V trimmed by 6 bases and J by 5 bases, 15 bases remained unmatched. The CDR3 consists of 16 residues. Here the CDR3 DNA reads TGTGCCAGCAGAAATGGGCCGGGACAGAGAAAGACTGAAGCTTTCTTT. Translated, it gives CASRNGPGQRKTEAFF.

V usage is TRBV6-5 and J usage is TRBJ2-7; no firm D call. Germline V gives CDR1 MNHEY, CDR2 SVGAGI. The CDR3 has 11 amino acids. The V end lost 7 bases, the J end lost 5 bases, and 9 bases lay between the germline ends. The CDR3 DNA reads TGTGCCAGCACGGGTTACCACGAGCAGTACTTC. This encodes CASTGYHEQYF.

The chain is built from TRBV18 and TRBJ1-2; D is possibly TRBD1 (6 bases). There are 14 residues in the CDR3. Germline V lookup: CDR1 KGHSH, CDR2 LQKENI. The V and J ends lost 5 bases and 4 bases respectively, with 14 bases between them. CDR3 in DNA: TGTGCCAGCTCATCTCTCAGGACAGCCTATGGCTACACCTTC. Translating it yields CASSSLRTAYGYTF.

The chain links TRBV18 to TRBJ2-3; 11 nucleotides align to TRBD1. The CDR3 runs 15 residues. Germline V CDR1 and CDR2: KGHSH, LQKENI. V was clipped by 3 bases and J by 5 bases; unmatched bases: 4. The CDR3, as DNA: TGTGCCAGCTCACCCAGGACAGGGGGCGGAGATACGCAGTATTTT. Encoded protein: CASSPRTGGGDTQYF.

This chain connects TRBV6-5 to TRBJ1-1; 9 bases line up with TRBD1. The V gene's germline CDR1 is MNHEY and CDR2 SVGAGI. The trim removed 6 bases at V and 5 bases at J, leaving 4 bases unmatched. The CDR3 totals 13 residues. CDR3 sequence reads: CASSRTGVTEAFF. The CDR3 DNA reads as TGTGCCAGCAGCAGGACAGGGGTTACTGAAGCTTTCTTT.

V is TRBV4-2 and J is TRBJ1-2, with TRBD1 identical over 7 bases. Germline CDR1 and CDR2: LGHNA and YNFKEQ. The ends lost 5 bases at V and 3 bases at J; junction bases unmatched: 12. CDR3 size: 16 residues. The CDR3 spells CASSGWLGTADYGYTF. The CDR3 nucleotides are TGTGCCAGCAGCGGTTGGCTCGGGACAGCTGACTATGGCTACACCTTC.

With regard to this clone: Other DNA sequences from this sample encode an identical CDR3 as well. The chain joins TRBV5-4 to TRBJ1-1, with D possibly matching TRBD1 (5 bases). The length of the CDR3 is 15 residues. Germline V CDR1 and CDR2: SGHNT, YYREEE (reference sequence). V lost 1 base to trimming and J lost 0 bases, with 10 bases between them. As DNA, the CDR3 is TGTGCCAGCAGCTTGCAGGGTCCCATGAACACTGAAGCTTTCTTT. It codes for CASSLQGPMNTEAFF. The entire variable domain, with the rest obtained from reference TRBV5-4 and TRBJ1-1, is as follows: ETGVTQSPTHLIKTRGQQVTLRCSSQSGHNTVSWYQQALGQGPQFIFQYYREEENGRGNFPPRFSGLQFPNYSSELNVNALELDDSALYLCASSLQGPMNTEAFFGQGTRLTVV.

The rearrangement joins TRBV6-1 to TRBJ1-1, with D unresolved. The V gene's germline CDR1 is MNHNS and CDR2 SASEGT. The V gene lost 0 bases and the J gene lost 0 bases, with 5 bases spanning the gap. CDR3 length equals 14 residues. The CDR3, as DNA: TGTGCCAGCAGTGAAGCGCGTTTGAACACTGAAGCTTTCTTT. Translation: CASSEARLNTEAFF.

V is TRBV5-6 and J is TRBJ2-7, with D unclear. The V end was cut by 3 bases, the J end by 0 bases, with 10 bases between. Per the germline V gene, CDR1 is SGHDT and CDR2 is YYEEEE. This CDR3 is built from 14 residues. CDR3 in amino acids: CASSSRPGSYEQYF. The DNA of the CDR3 is TGTGCCAGCAGCTCTCGTCCGGGCTCCTACGAGCAGTACTTC.

This clone was seen just once. The chain recombines TRBV5-5 with TRBJ1-5; D is possibly TRBD1 (5 bases). CDR1 and CDR2 (germline): SGHKS, YYEKEE (reference sequence). The germline V and J ends were trimmed by 0 bases and 8 bases, with 15 bases remaining between them. The length of the CDR3 is 15 residues. CDR3 coding DNA: TGTGCCAGCAGCTTGGCCGGGGGAGGGTTGGAGCCCCAGCATTTT. As protein: CASSLAGGGLEPQHF.

The chain employs TRBV7-3 and TRBJ2-3; 7 bases are shared with TRBD1. Germline loops: CDR1 SGHTA, CDR2 FQGTGA. The CDR3 is 16 amino acids. V dropped 5 bases and J dropped 0; count of bases not matched to a gene: 8. Here the CDR3 reads CASSPTPQGSTDTQYF. The CDR3 DNA reads as TGTGCCAGCAGCCCTACCCCACAGGGGAGCACAGATACGCAGTATTTT.

In the case of this clone: Other DNA sequences within the sample encode an identical CDR3. The CDR3 is CASSSGQGTDTQYF. The CDR3 DNA sequence: TGTGCCAGCAGTTCGGGACAGGGAACAGATACGCAGTATTTT. The chain is built from TRBV28 and TRBJ2-3; 9 bases are a match to TRBD1. Trimming took 4 bases from V and 3 from J; bases not matched to a gene: 2. This CDR3 spans 14 amino acids. Germline CDR1 MDHEN, CDR2 SYDVKM.

CDR3 in amino acids: CASSVPGQGIVGAQPQHF. CDR3 coding DNA: TGTGCCAGCAGTGTCCCGGGACAGGGAATTGTGGGCGCTCAGCCCCAGCATTTT. The V gene is TRBV28, the J gene TRBJ1-5; 9 bases fit TRBD1. The CDR3 spans 18 residues. V lost 5 bases and J lost 6; bases outside the gene matches: 17. Per germline, CDR1 MDHEN and CDR2 SYDVKM. Full variable domain (missing parts from reference TRBV28 and TRBJ1-5): DVKVTQSSRYLVKRTGEKVFLECVQDMDHENMFWYRQDPGLGLRLIYFSYDVKMKEKGDIPEGYSVSREKKERFSLILESASTNQTSMYLCASSVPGQGIVGAQPQHFGDGTRLSIL.

Turning to this clone: In the same sample, other DNA sequences code for this CDR3. This rearrangement joins TRBV29-1 to TRBJ1-2; 9 bases map to TRBD1. V was clipped by 4 bases and J by 2 bases; unmatched bases: 2. The CDR3 is 13 amino acids. Germline CDR1 is SQVTM and CDR2 is ANQGSEA. The CDR3 spells CSVGTGVNYGYTF. Here the CDR3 DNA reads TGCAGCGTTGGGACAGGGGTGAACTATGGCTACACCTTC.